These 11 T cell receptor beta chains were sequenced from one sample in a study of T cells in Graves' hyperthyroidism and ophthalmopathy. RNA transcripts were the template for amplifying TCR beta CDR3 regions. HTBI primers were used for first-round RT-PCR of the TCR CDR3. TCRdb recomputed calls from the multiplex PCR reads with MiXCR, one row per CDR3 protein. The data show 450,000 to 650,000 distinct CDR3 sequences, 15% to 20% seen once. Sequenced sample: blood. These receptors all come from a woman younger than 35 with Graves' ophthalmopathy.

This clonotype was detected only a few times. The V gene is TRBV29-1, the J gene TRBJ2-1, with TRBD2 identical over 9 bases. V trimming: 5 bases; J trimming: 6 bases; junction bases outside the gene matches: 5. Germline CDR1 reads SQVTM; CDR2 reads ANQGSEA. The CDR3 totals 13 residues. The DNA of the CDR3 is TGCAGCGTTAATGGCGGGGGGGCCAATGAGCAGTTCTTC. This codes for CSVNGGGANEQFF.

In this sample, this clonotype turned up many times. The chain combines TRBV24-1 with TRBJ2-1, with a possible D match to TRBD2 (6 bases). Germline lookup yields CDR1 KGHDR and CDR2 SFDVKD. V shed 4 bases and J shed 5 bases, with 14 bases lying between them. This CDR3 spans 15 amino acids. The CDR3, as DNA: TGTGCCACCAGTGACCGGGAGAGGGCCAACAATGAGCAGTTCTTC. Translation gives CATSDRERANNEQFF.

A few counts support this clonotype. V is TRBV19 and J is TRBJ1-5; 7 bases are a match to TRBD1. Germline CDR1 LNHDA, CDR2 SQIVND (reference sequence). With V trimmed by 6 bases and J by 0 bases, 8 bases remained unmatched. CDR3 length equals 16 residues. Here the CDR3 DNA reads TGTGCCAGTAGCCAACTGGGACAGTTTAGCAATCAGCCCCAGCATTTT. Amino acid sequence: CASSQLGQFSNQPQHF.

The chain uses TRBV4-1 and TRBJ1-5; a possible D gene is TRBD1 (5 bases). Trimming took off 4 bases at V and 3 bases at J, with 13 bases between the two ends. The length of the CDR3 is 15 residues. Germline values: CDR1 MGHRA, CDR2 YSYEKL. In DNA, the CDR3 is TGCGCCAGCAGCCTCCCGTCCAGGGTCAATCAGCCCCAGCATTTT. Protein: CASSLPSRVNQPQHF.

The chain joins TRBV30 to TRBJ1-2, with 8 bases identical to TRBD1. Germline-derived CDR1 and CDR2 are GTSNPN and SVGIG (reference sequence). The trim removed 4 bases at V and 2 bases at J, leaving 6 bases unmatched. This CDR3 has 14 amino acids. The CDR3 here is CAWTPGTGNYGYTF. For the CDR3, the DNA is TGTGCCTGGACCCCAGGGACAGGCAACTATGGCTACACCTTC.

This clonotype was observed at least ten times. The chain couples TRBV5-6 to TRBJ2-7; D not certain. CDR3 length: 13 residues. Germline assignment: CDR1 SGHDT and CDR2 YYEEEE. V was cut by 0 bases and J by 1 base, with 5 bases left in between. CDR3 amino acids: CASSLEQSYEQYF. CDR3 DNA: TGTGCCAGCAGCTTGGAACAGTCCTACGAGCAGTACTTC.

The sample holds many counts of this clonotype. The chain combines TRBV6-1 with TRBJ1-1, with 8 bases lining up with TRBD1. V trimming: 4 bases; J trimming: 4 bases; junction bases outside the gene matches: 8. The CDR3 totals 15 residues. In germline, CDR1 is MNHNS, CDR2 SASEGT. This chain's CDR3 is CASSAQITGGTEAFF. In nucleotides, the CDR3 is TGTGCCAGCAGTGCCCAAATAACAGGGGGCACTGAAGCTTTCTTT.

The CDR3 protein is CASSPMGQGGTGELFF. The CDR3 DNA reads as TGTGCCAGCAGCCCGATGGGACAGGGGGGCACCGGGGAGCTGTTTTTT. This chain links TRBV5-4 with TRBJ2-2; TRBD1 matches 11 bases. The CDR3 spans 16 residues. Germline V gene data show CDR1 as SGHNT and CDR2 as YYREEE (reference sequence). V shed 4 bases and J 4 bases; nucleotides not matched to a gene: 6. The full variable domain, with the rest looked up from reference TRBV5-4 and TRBJ2-2, is ETGVTQSPTHLIKTRGQQVTLRCSSQSGHNTVSWYQQALGQGPQFIFQYYREEENGRGNFPPRFSGLQFPNYSSELNVNALELDDSALYLCASSPMGQGGTGELFFGEGSRLTVL.

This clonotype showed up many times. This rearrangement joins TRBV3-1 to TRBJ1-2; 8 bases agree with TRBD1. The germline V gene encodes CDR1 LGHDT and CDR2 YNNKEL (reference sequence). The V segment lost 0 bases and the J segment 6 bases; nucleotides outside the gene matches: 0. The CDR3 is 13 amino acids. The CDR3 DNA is TGTGCCAGCAGCCAAGACAGGGGGCATGGCTACACCTTC. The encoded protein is CASSQDRGHGYTF.

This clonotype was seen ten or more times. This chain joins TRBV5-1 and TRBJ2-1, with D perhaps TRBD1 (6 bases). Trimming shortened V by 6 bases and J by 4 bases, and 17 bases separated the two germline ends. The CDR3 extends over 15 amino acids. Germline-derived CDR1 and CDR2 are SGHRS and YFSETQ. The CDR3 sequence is CASTLGGGHYNEQFF. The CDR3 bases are TGCGCCAGCACCCTAGGTGGGGGCCATTACAATGAGCAGTTCTTC.

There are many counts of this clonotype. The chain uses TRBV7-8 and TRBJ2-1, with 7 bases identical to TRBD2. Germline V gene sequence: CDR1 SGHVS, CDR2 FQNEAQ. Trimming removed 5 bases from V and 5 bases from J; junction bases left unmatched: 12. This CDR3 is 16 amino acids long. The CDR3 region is CASSLEVTSANNEQFF. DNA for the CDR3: TGTGCCAGCAGCCTAGAGGTTACTAGCGCAAACAATGAGCAGTTCTTC.